These 8 T cell receptor beta chains originate from one sample sequenced in a study of monozygotic twins with cystic fibrosis. TCRdb's table, derived via immunoSEQ multiplex PCR, lists solely in-frame clones and lacks some. The repertoire holds 34,000 or so clones, with 75% to 95% as singletons. The sequenced sample consisted of blood. The receptor set was obtained from a boy between 2 and 15 years old with cystic fibrosis.

This chain links TRBV6-1 with TRBJ2-3; D gene unclear. CDR3 length: 13 amino acids. V dropped 3 bases and J dropped 0 bases, with 4 bases sitting between them. CDR1 MNHNS and CDR2 SASEGT come from the germline V gene. CDR3 amino acids: CASSEPSTDTQYF. In DNA, the CDR3 is TGTGCCAGCAGTGAGCCTAGCACAGATACGCAGTATTTT.

The rearrangement uses TRBV2 and TRBJ2-3; D unclear. Trimming removed 1 base from V and 2 bases from J, with 10 bases in between. CDR3 length: 15 amino acids. CDR1 is SNHLY, CDR2 FYNNEI, per germline. CDR3 region: CASSEGVTLTDTQYF. CDR3 coding DNA: TGTGCCAGCAGTGAAGGGGTGACGCTCACAGATACGCAGTATTTT. The variable domain in full, completed from reference TRBV2 and TRBJ2-3, reads EPEVTQTPSHQVTQMGQEVILRCVPISNHLYFYWYRQILGQKVEFLVSFYNNEISEKSEIFDDQFSVERPDGSNFTLKIRSTKLEDSAMYFCASSEGVTLTDTQYFGPGTRLTVL.

The chain joins TRBV4-2 to TRBJ2-5; D perhaps matches TRBD1 (5 bases). V lost 1 base to trimming and J lost 1 base, with 13 bases between them. The germline V gene has CDR1 LGHNA and CDR2 YNFKEQ. The CDR3 length is 16 residues. The CDR3 region is CASSQAAQAAQETQYF. DNA for the CDR3: TGTGCCAGCAGCCAAGCGGCACAGGCCGCCCAAGAGACCCAGTACTTC.

The rearrangement joins TRBV6-5 to TRBJ1-1; TRBD1 matches at 9 bases. The germline V gene encodes CDR1 MNHEY and CDR2 SVGAGI. Trimming removed 8 bases from V and 3 bases from J; junction bases left unmatched: 7. This CDR3 contains 14 residues. This chain's CDR3 is CASFYGTGYTEAFF. The CDR3 DNA is TGTGCCAGCTTCTACGGGACAGGGTACACTGAAGCTTTCTTT.

The V gene is TRBV9, the J gene TRBJ1-4; no clear D gene. Trimming cost V 2 bases and J 8 bases, with 10 bases left between them. Germline CDR1 and CDR2: SGDLS and YYNGEE. This CDR3 has 13 amino acids. Here the CDR3 reads CASSVRMGEKLFF. The CDR3 DNA reads TGTGCCAGCAGCGTCAGAATGGGAGAAAAACTGTTTTTT.

The chain is built from TRBV11-3 and TRBJ1-1; D not resolved. Germline values: CDR1 SGHNT, CDR2 YENEEA. This CDR3 region has 15 residues. Trimming removed 5 bases at V and 7 bases at J, with 20 bases between. The CDR3 DNA is TGTGCCAGCAGCCCTAGGGAGTTCCCCGTCGGTGAAGCTTTCTTT. Residues: CASSPREFPVGEAFF.

In DNA form, the CDR3 reads TGTGCCAGCAGCCCCGATGGGTCCAACTATGGCTACACCTTC. Encoded protein: CASSPDGSNYGYTF. This chain links TRBV5-6 with TRBJ1-2; D gene unclear. V lost 4 bases and J 2 bases, leaving 12 bases between the germline ends. This CDR3 is built from 14 residues. CDR1 and CDR2 from the germline V gene are SGHDT and YYEEEE.

V gene TRBV29-1 combines with J gene TRBJ2-1, with D possibly TRBD2 on 5 matching bases. V was trimmed by 5 bases and J by 1 base, leaving 9 bases between them. Germline-derived CDR1 and CDR2 are SQVTM and ANQGSEA. The CDR3 is made up of 13 amino acids. DNA for the CDR3: TGCAGCGTTCAGCCGGGGTCCTACAATGAGCAGTTCTTC. This codes for CSVQPGSYNEQFF.